Presented here are 9 T cell receptor beta chains from one specimen sequenced in a study of human T cells and chemical hapten exposure. Time point defined: pre-sensitization, week 0. Treatment of the sample: therapeutic diphenylcyclopropenone sensitization with weekly scalp DPC. TCRdb re-derived calls from the RACE reads in MiXCR, one entry per CDR3 protein. There are 300,000 to 450,000 distinct CDR3 sequences in the sample; 4.5% to 6% occur only once, and 2.6% lies in the top ten. This specimen was whole blood, taken in connection with sensitization to the hapten diphenylcyclopropenone (DPC). The receptor source for this set is a woman between 45 and 65 years old with alopecia areata. Some clones in this sample may be carry-over from other donors' samples.

The rearrangement uses TRBV5-4 and TRBJ2-2; D is possibly TRBD2 (5 bases). CDR3 length: 14 amino acids. Germline assignment: CDR1 SGHNT and CDR2 YYREEE (reference sequence). Between the trimmed V and J ends, which lost 4 bases and 1 base, there was a span of 8 bases. In nucleotides, the CDR3 is TGTGCCAGCAGCCGGACTGTGAACACCGGGGAGCTGTTTTTT. Translated, it gives CASSRTVNTGELFF.

The table lists this clonotype with a few counts. One end of the junction varies from germline; a read error may be responsible. The rearrangement joins TRBV7-8 to TRBJ2-2; D may correspond to TRBD1 or TRBD2 (5 bases each). The CDR3 covers 16 residues. Germline V gene data show CDR1 as SGHVS and CDR2 as FQNEAQ. CDR3 in DNA: TGCGCACCCACCCCGGCAGGGAACAAGAGGGTCGGGGAGCTGTTTTTT. This sequence encodes CAPTPAGNKRVGELFF.

This clonotype turned up a few times. V gene TRBV10-3 combines with J gene TRBJ2-3, with TRBD1 matching over 8 bases. The CDR3 extends over 15 amino acids. CDR1 and CDR2 (germline): ENHRY, SYGVKD. The trim removed 0 bases at V and 1 base at J, leaving 0 bases unmatched. This chain's CDR3 is CAISESTGGTDTQYF. Here the CDR3 DNA reads TGTGCCATCAGTGAGTCGACAGGGGGCACAGATACGCAGTATTTT.

This clonotype was observed many times. This chain joins TRBV10-3 and TRBJ2-1; either TRBD1 or TRBD2 may supply D (5 bases each). The CDR3 contains 15 residues. Per the germline V gene, CDR1 is ENHRY and CDR2 is SYGVKD. The V end was cut by 9 bases, the J end by 10 bases, with 25 bases between. The CDR3 DNA sequence: TGTGCCATTGAGACCCGGGACGGAAGCCGTGGCGAGCAGTTCTTC. Translation: CAIETRDGSRGEQFF.

V usage is TRBV28 and J usage is TRBJ1-5, with 8 bases lining up with TRBD1. CDR3 length: 12 residues. Trimming at V came to 8 bases and at J to 12 bases, leaving 9 bases not matched to a gene. Germline V gene sequence: CDR1 MDHEN, CDR2 SYDVKM. DNA of the CDR3: TGTGCCAGCGCCCTGACAGGGGCAAACCAGCATTTT. Translating gives CASALTGANQHF.

A remark on this clonotype: Being one base from a much bigger clone, this may be a read error. J is TRBJ2-7 and V is TRBV6-5; possible D gene TRBD1, 6 bases. The CDR3 runs 16 residues. Germline CDR1 reads MNHEY; CDR2 reads SVGAGI. V dropped 2 bases and J dropped 4 bases, with 18 bases sitting between them. In DNA form, the CDR3 reads TGTGCCAGCAGTTACGCCGGGACAAGGAAGTCGTACGAGCAGTACTTC. This gives the protein CASSYAGTRKSYEQYF.

This clonotype was counted at least ten times. CDR3 bases: TGTGCCAGCAGTCGGTCAGAAGCTAGCACAGATACGCAGTATTTT. Translating it yields CASSRSEASTDTQYF. The chain links TRBV6-1 to TRBJ2-3; D gene ambiguous. V lost 5 bases, J lost 0 bases, and 12 bases lay in between. Germline V gene sequence: CDR1 MNHNS, CDR2 SASEGT. This CDR3 has 15 amino acids.

In this sample, this clonotype turned up many times. V and J are TRBV27 and TRBJ2-3; perhaps D is TRBD1 or TRBD2 (6 bases each). From germline, CDR1 is MNHEY and CDR2 SMNVEV (reference sequence). V was trimmed by 1 base and J by 3 bases, leaving 20 bases between them. The CDR3 is 18 amino acids. CDR3 in amino acids: CASSLFGGPRGRTDTQYF. DNA of the CDR3: TGTGCCAGCAGTTTATTCGGGGGCCCTAGGGGTAGAACAGATACGCAGTATTTT.

Many counts were recorded for this clonotype. V gene TRBV28 combines with J gene TRBJ1-5; D remains ambiguous. V shed 5 bases and J shed 0 bases, with 5 bases lying between them. Germline values: CDR1 MDHEN, CDR2 SYDVKM. CDR3 size: 13 residues. In nucleotides, the CDR3 is TGTGCCAGCAGTGTAACTAGCAATCAGCCCCAGCATTTT. Translated, it gives CASSVTSNQPQHF.